These T cell receptor beta chains were read from a single sample in a study of multiple sclerosis patients with progressive multifocal leukoencephalopathy. Clones were sequenced by immunoSEQ multiplex PCR, and TCRdb holds only the in-frame ones, with some missing. The sample consists of 25,000 to 30,000 clones, 85% to 90% of them appearing once. This material consisted of PBMCs, taken from a patient treated with natalizumab. The receptors were sampled from a human donor with multiple sclerosis. CDR3s include the opening cysteine and the closing phenylalanine or tryptophan. Each record gives: J gene, V gene, clone size, CDR3 length, D gene, CDR3 protein, CDR3 DNA. D genes are given only for firm matches. Clone size, where shown, is once, few, many, or a class for clones that have expanded.

TRBJ1-5 TRBV4-3 - 20 TRBD1 CASSQDVQGVGVNSNQPQHF TGCGCCAGCAGCCAAGATGTCCAGGGGGTGGGGGTCAATAGCAATCAGCCCCAGCATTTT
TRBJ1-1 TRBV19 few 11 - CASNSNTEAFF TGTGCCAGTAACAGCAACACTGAAGCTTTCTTT
TRBJ2-3 TRBV10-2 - 16 - CASSRPAGTSTDTQYF TGCGCCAGCAGTCGGCCAGCCGGAACTAGCACAGATACGCAGTATTTT
TRBJ1-3 TRBV5-4 - 13 - CASSLYRGNTIYF TGTGCCAGCAGCTTGTACCGAGGAAACACCATATATTTT
TRBJ1-1 TRBV6-1 - 15 - CASSEALDKNTEAFF TGTGCCAGCAGTGAAGCGCTGGACAAGAACACTGAAGCTTTCTTT
TRBJ2-1 TRBV6-1 - 12 - CASGGQLNEQFF TGTGCCAGCGGAGGACAGCTTAATGAGCAGTTCTTC
TRBJ2-1 TRBV27 - 16 TRBD1 CASSSTGLGLWDEQFF TGTGCCAGCAGTTCGACAGGGTTGGGATTATGGGATGAGCAGTTCTTC
TRBJ2-5 TRBV2 - 15 TRBD1 CASSGNRGQQETQYF TGTGCCAGCAGTGGCAACAGGGGGCAACAAGAGACCCAGTACTTC
TRBJ2-3 TRBV5-5 - 13 - CASFSELGLAQYF TGTGCCAGCTTCAGTGAACTTGGGTTGGCGCAGTATTTT
TRBJ2-7 TRBV29-1 - 14 - CSVTGTTGAYEQYF TGCAGCGTTACCGGGACGACGGGAGCCTACGAGCAGTACTTC
TRBJ2-3 TRBV5-8 - 15 TRBD2 CASSAGLAATDTQYF TGTGCCAGCAGCGCGGGCCTAGCGGCCACAGATACGCAGTATTTT
TRBJ1-1 TRBV6-1 - 14 TRBD1 CASNVRGPNTEAFF TGTGCCAGCAATGTTAGGGGGCCCAACACTGAAGCTTTCTTT
TRBJ2-6 TRBV7-9 - 15 - CASTADSSGANVLTF TGTGCCAGCACCGCGGACAGCTCTGGGGCCAACGTCCTGACTTTC
TRBJ2-7 TRBV29-1 - 15 TRBD2 CSVARGAGVRYEQYF TGCAGCGTGGCTCGAGGAGCGGGAGTAAGATACGAGCAGTACTTC
TRBJ2-1 TRBV27 - 17 - CASSLREGLAAYNEQFF TGTGCCAGCAGTTTAAGGGAAGGGTTAGCGGCATACAATGAGCAGTTCTTC
TRBJ1-1 TRBV3-2 - 9 - CASSKTAFF TGTGCCAGCTCTAAGACAGCTTTCTTT
TRBJ2-1 TRBV6-4 - 14 TRBD1 CASSERGLVNEQFF TGTGCCAGCAGTGAAAGGGGGCTAGTCAATGAGCAGTTCTTC
TRBJ2-7 TRBV28 - 16 TRBD2 CASSRGGSGSSYEQYF TGTGCCAGCAGTCGGGGGGGGAGCGGGTCCTCCTACGAGCAGTACTTC
TRBJ2-7 TRBV5-1 - 18 TRBD2 CASSLMPGLAGAAYEQYF TGCGCCAGCAGCTTAATGCCGGGACTAGCGGGAGCGGCCTACGAGCAGTACTTC
TRBJ2-7 TRBV10-1 - 16 TRBD2 CASSVLAGDFSGEQYF TGCGCCAGCAGCGTACTAGCGGGAGACTTTTCAGGAGAGCAGTACTTC
TRBJ2-3 TRBV21-1 - 19 - CASRSKALGRETNTDTQYF TGTGCCAGCAGAAGCAAAGCGTTAGGGCGGGAGACTAACACAGATACGCAGTATTTT
TRBJ2-1 TRBV19 - 14 TRBD2 CASWSSGRYNEQFF TGTGCCAGTTGGAGTAGCGGGAGGTACAATGAGCAGTTCTTC
TRBJ1-5 TRBV6-1 - 13 - CASRDPGNQPQHF TGTGCCAGCAGGGACCCGGGCAATCAGCCCCAGCATTTT
TRBJ1-5 TRBV4-1 once 16 - CASSQGDSYGNQPQHF TGCGCCAGCAGCCAGGGCGACTCATACGGCAATCAGCCCCAGCATTTT
TRBJ1-5 TRBV19 once 16 TRBD1 CASRTGTGGRKTPQHF TGTGCCAGTAGGACCGGGACAGGGGGGCGGAAGACGCCCCAGCATTTT
TRBJ1-2 TRBV2 - 14 TRBD1 CASTQDRGRGGYTF TGTGCCAGCACCCAGGACAGGGGGCGCGGGGGCTACACCTTC
TRBJ1-2 TRBV7-9 - 15 TRBD1 CASSLRSGGAKGYTF TGTGCCAGCAGCTTACGTTCAGGGGGCGCGAAAGGCTACACCTTC
TRBJ2-1 TRBV28 - 13 - CASGLSDYNEQFF TGTGCCAGCGGGCTTAGCGACTACAATGAGCAGTTCTTC
TRBJ2-7 TRBV9 few 16 TRBD2 CASSVGRGLATQEQYF TGTGCCAGCAGCGTCGGCCGGGGACTAGCGACCCAGGAGCAGTACTTC
TRBJ2-7 TRBV29-1 - 13 TRBD2 CSVSGLAGSEQYF TGCAGCGTTTCCGGACTAGCGGGAAGTGAGCAGTACTTC
TRBJ2-3 TRBV6-4 - 13 - CASARTSTDTQYF TGTGCCAGCGCCAGGACTAGCACAGATACGCAGTATTTT
TRBJ1-1 TRBV5-1 - 12 - CASSFTNTEAFF TGCGCCAGCAGCTTCACGAACACTGAAGCTTTCTTT